One sample yielded the 10 T cell receptor beta chains listed below, sequenced in a study of early T cells in non-severe SARS-CoV-2 infection. Using its own MiXCR run on the 5' RACE reads, TCRdb lists one record per CDR3 protein. The sample includes approximately 73,000 distinct CDR3 sequences, around 10% seen only once; the top ten take about 4.5%. Sequenced input: whole blood. Every receptor here comes from an adult who was a healthcare worker with PCR-confirmed SARS-CoV-2 infection or an uninfected control (not recorded which).

This clonotype was seen at least ten times. V and J are TRBV19 and TRBJ1-4; the D is unclear. CDR1 is LNHDA and CDR2 is SQIVND in the germline V gene (reference sequence). V was clipped by 5 bases and J by 0 bases, with 10 bases between them. The CDR3 consists of 15 residues. For the CDR3, the DNA is TGTGCCAGTAGTCCTGGCAGTGCAACTAATGAAAAACTGTTTTTT. Amino acids: CASSPGSATNEKLFF.

This clonotype was recorded many times. This chain joins TRBV9 and TRBJ1-5; TRBD1 is a possible D gene (5 bases). The CDR3 totals 13 residues. Germline CDR1 is SGDLS and CDR2 is YYNGEE. V dropped 0 bases and J dropped 7 bases, with 8 bases sitting between them. CDR3 region: CASSVEGQQPQHF. CDR3 DNA sequence: TGTGCCAGCAGCGTAGAGGGGCAGCAGCCCCAGCATTTT.

The genes are TRBV27 and TRBJ2-4; the match to TRBD1 covers 9 bases. Germline CDR1 MNHEY, CDR2 SMNVEV (reference sequence). V lost 4 bases, J lost 0 bases, and 4 bases stayed unmatched. The CDR3 covers 16 residues. The CDR3 is CASSSTGGIAKNIQYF. CDR3 in DNA: TGTGCCAGCAGTTCCACAGGGGGCATAGCCAAAAACATTCAGTACTTC.

The table lists this clonotype with many counts. J is TRBJ1-3 and V is TRBV5-6, with 8 positions matching TRBD1. Per the germline V gene, CDR1 is SGHDT and CDR2 is YYEEEE. The J segment lost 3 bases and the V segment lost 4 bases, leaving 15 bases of the junction unmatched. The CDR3 consists of 18 residues. In DNA, the CDR3 is TGTGCCAGCAGCCCAACAGGGGGAGTACGTTACGATGGAAACACCATATATTTT. Translation: CASSPTGGVRYDGNTIYF. Filled out from reference TRBV5-6 and TRBJ1-3, the complete variable domain reads DAGVTQSPTHLIKTRGQQVTLRCSPKSGHDTVSWYQQALGQGPQFIFQYYEEEERQRGNFPDRFSGHQFPNYSSELNVNALLLGDSALYLCASSPTGGVRYDGNTIYFGEGSWLTVV.

Ten or more counts support this clonotype. The chain carries TRBV13 and TRBJ1-5; TRBD1 is a possible D gene (5 bases). The CDR3 is made up of 13 amino acids. V lost 11 bases to trimming and J lost 2 bases, with 13 bases between them. The V gene's germline CDR1 is PRHDT and CDR2 FYEKMQ (reference sequence). In DNA form, the CDR3 reads TGTGCCTCCTCTGGGGGTGGCAATCAGCCCCAGCATTTT. This gives the protein CASSGGGNQPQHF.

This clonotype was recorded many times. The chain employs TRBV7-2 and TRBJ1-3; a weak D match, TRBD1 (5 bases). CDR1 and CDR2 from the germline V gene are SGHTA and FQGNSA. Trimming took off 5 bases at V and 0 bases at J, with 11 bases between the two ends. This CDR3 contains 15 residues. In DNA form, the CDR3 reads TGTGCCAGCAGCCCCGGGACGGCCTCTGGAAACACCATATATTTT. Its protein product is CASSPGTASGNTIYF. The full variable domain, rest sourced from reference TRBV7-2 and TRBJ1-3, is GAGVSQSPSNKVTEKGKDVELRCDPISGHTALYWYRQSLGQGLEFLIYFQGNSAPDKSGLPSDRFSAERTGGSVSTLTIQRTQQEDSAVYLCASSPGTASGNTIYFGEGSWLTVV.

This clonotype was found a few times. This sequence joins TRBV4-1 and TRBJ2-7, with D perhaps matching TRBD1 or TRBD2 (6 bases each). V shed 0 bases and J shed 0 bases, with 9 bases lying between them. CDR1 and CDR2 (germline): MGHRA, YSYEKL. The CDR3 length is 15 residues. DNA for the CDR3: TGCGCCAGCAGCCAAGATCGGGGGCTCTCCTACGAGCAGTACTTC. Protein sequence: CASSQDRGLSYEQYF.

This clonotype was counted at least ten times. The V gene is TRBV11-2, the J gene TRBJ2-5; 9 nucleotides agree with TRBD2. The CDR3 spans 17 residues. The J segment lost 5 bases and the V segment lost 1 base, leaving 11 bases of the junction unmatched. Looked up from germline, CDR1 is SGHAT and CDR2 is FQNNGV. CDR3 sequence reads: CASSLGGLAGPDETQYF. CDR3 in DNA: TGTGCCAGCAGCTTAGGCGGCCTAGCGGGGCCGGATGAGACCCAGTACTTC.

The rearrangement links TRBV3-1 to TRBJ1-1, with 9 bases fitting TRBD1. The CDR3 runs to 16 residues. Germline V gene lookup returns CDR1 LGHDT and CDR2 YNNKEL (reference sequence). Trimming at V came to 1 base and at J to 1 base, leaving 4 bases not matched to a gene. CDR3 residues: CASSQGDRARNTEAFF. The DNA for the CDR3 is TGTGCCAGCAGCCAAGGGGACAGGGCGAGGAACACTGAAGCTTTCTTT.

This clonotype turned up a few times. V is TRBV6-5 and J is TRBJ1-2, with TRBD1 as a possible D gene (6 bases). Germline V CDR1 and CDR2: MNHEY, SVGAGI. With 6 bases removed from V and 11 bases from J, the gap between germline ends came to 13 bases. The CDR3 sequence is 11 residues long. CDR3 residues: CASRIGQFYTF. Here the CDR3 DNA reads TGTGCCAGCAGAATCGGACAGTTTTACACCTTC.